The T cell receptor (beta chain) described here comes from a study of OX40 agonist ivuxolimab in advanced cancers. Exclusion applied to patients with autoimmune disease history or systemic immunosuppression. Blood sampling was done at baseline, cycle 4 day 1, and cycle 7 day 1. V lost 1 base and J 13 bases, leaving 13 bases between the germline ends. The CDR3 has 12 residues. Germline V lookup: CDR1 SGHVS, CDR2 FNYEAQ. This table comes from immunoSEQ multiplex PCR, and its TCRdb copy is limited to in-frame clones, with some not included. The repertoire holds around 140,000 clones, with around nine tenths as singletons. Concerning this clone: Antigen unknown.

Study-wide findings and caveats: Circulating CD4+ and CD8+ T cells showed clonal expansion by week 6 at 0.1 to 3.0 mg/kg. The expanded peripheral T cells' antigen specificity was not determined.

The source material was CD4+ or CD8+ T cells sorted from blood, sampled in a trial of the OX40 agonist ivuxolimab. The TCR originated in an adult with an advanced solid tumor such as melanoma, head and neck, liver or kidney cancer. The genes are TRBV7-6 and TRBJ1-2; D may be TRBD1 (6 bases). The CDR3 DNA is TGTGCCAGCAGCTTAGATGGGGGCAGGGCCACCTTC. Its translation: CASSLDGGRATF.